This T cell receptor (beta chain) comes out of a study of T cell responses to AZD1222 COVID-19 vaccine. Points from the study as a whole: Scientists sampled the repertoires only once the peak T cell response had passed. Donors were largely white British and mainly female; clonal diversity was possibly underestimated. Spike-specific TCR breadth rose after two AZD1222 doses, and depth rose as well.

Both about-4-week and about-12-week second-dose recipients were combined. As regards this clone: What it binds is unknown.

TCRdb's table, derived via immunoSEQ multiplex PCR, lists solely in-frame clones and lacks some. The sample holds 150,000 to 200,000 clones, roughly 90% seen once. Sequences were derived from peripheral blood, sampled 28 days after the second AZD1222 dose. The TCR comes from an adult who received the AZD1222 COVID-19 vaccine.

In DNA, the CDR3 is TGTGCCAGCAGCCAAGTGAGGACCTCTGGAAACACCATATATTTT. This gives the protein CASSQVRTSGNTIYF. The gene calls are TRBV3-1 (or the pseudogene TRBV3-2) and TRBJ1-3; D is ambiguous. Per germline, CDR1 LGHDT and CDR2 YNNKEL (reference sequence). The CDR3 has 15 residues. V was pared by 1 base and J by 0 bases, with 7 bases between.